This T cell receptor beta chain was profiled in a study of blood T cell repertoires in COVID-19. This clone was seen just once. As handled by the study authors: Estimation of nucleated cell counts relied on the amplification of reference gene primers. Clones were sequenced by immunoSEQ multiplex PCR, and TCRdb holds only the in-frame ones, with some missing. V, J and clone size are those of that table, while D and trimming were read from the DNA. The profile shows some 220,000 clones, 82% of them singletons. The V and J ends lost 7 bases and 6 bases respectively, with 10 bases between them. The length of the CDR3 is 13 residues. Germline V gene data show CDR1 as MNHEY and CDR2 as SVGAGI.

The chain couples TRBV6-5 to TRBJ1-6; unclear D gene. The source material was peripheral blood. The source of this sequence is a woman between 70 and 85 years old with COVID-19, enrolled during active disease. CDR3 in DNA: TGTGCCAGCATGGTGGGGAGTAATTCACCCCTCCACTTT. It specifies CASMVGSNSPLHF.